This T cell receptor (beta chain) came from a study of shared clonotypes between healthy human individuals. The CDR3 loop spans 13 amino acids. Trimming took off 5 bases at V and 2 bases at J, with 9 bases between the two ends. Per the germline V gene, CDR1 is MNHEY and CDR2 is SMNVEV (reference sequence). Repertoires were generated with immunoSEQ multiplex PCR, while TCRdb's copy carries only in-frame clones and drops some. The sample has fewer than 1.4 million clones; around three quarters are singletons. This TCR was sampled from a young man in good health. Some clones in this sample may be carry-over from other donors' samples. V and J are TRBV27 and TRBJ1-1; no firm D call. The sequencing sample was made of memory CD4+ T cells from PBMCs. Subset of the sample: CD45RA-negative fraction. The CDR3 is CASSPQHNTEAFF. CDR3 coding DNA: TGTGCCAGCAGTCCCCAGCATAACACTGAAGCTTTCTTT.